This T cell receptor (beta chain) stems from a study of blood T cell repertoires in COVID-19. Study background: Acute and convalescent COVID-19 samples came from the United States, Italy and Spain. From T cells, B-cell-depleted T cells, or PBMCs came the material, which was cDNA or gDNA.

This CDR3 has 13 amino acids. Trimming removed 6 bases from V and 4 bases from J; junction bases left unmatched: 3. Germline assignment: CDR1 MNHEY and CDR2 SVGAGI. In the source study's methods: Nucleated cell counts were estimated from reference gene primer amplification. Sequenced by immunoSEQ multiplex PCR; TCRdb stores in-frame clones only, minus some. The DNA gave D and trimming, while V, J and clone size come from that table. The profile covers about 130,000 clones, with approximately 85% appearing a single time and roughly 17% taken by the ten largest. The V and J genes are TRBV6-5 and TRBJ2-7; 10 bases match TRBD2. The sequenced sample was peripheral blood. This sequence originates from a man aged 25 to 40 with COVID-19, enrolled during active disease. The CDR3 reads CASRLAGPYEQYF. The CDR3 region has the DNA TGTGCCAGCAGACTAGCGGGACCTTACGAGCAGTACTTC.